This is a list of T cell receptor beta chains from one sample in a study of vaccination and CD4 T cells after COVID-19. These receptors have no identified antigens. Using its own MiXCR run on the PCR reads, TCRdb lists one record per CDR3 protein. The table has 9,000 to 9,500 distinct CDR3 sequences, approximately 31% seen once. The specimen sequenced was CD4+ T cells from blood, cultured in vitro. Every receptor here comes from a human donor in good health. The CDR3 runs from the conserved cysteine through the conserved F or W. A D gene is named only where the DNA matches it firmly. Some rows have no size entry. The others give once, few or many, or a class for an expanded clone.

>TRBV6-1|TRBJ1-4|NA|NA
CASSQTQIGEKLFF
TGTGCCAGCAGCCAAACACAAATCGGGGAAAAACTGTTTTTT
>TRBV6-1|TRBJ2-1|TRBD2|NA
CASSDRRLAAYNEQFF
TGTGCCAGCAGTGATCGGCGGCTAGCGGCCTACAATGAGCAGTTCTTC
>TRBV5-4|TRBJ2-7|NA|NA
CASSPPGTTPGLGEQYF
TGTGCCAGCAGCCCCCCCGGGACGACCCCTGGACTTGGCGAGCAGTACTTC
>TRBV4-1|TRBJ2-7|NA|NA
CASSQDGGSEQYF
TGCGCCAGCAGCCAAGATGGGGGATCTGAGCAGTACTTC
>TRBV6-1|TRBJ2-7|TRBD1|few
CASSRQGTRWEQYF
TGTGCCAGCAGCCGACAGGGGACCAGGTGGGAGCAGTACTTC
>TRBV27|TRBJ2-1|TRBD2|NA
CASSTQRERNNEQFF
TGTGCCAGCAGTACTCAGCGGGAGCGAAACAATGAGCAGTTCTTC
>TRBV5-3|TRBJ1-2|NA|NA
CASNRGGNYGYTF
TGTGCCAGTAACCGAGGGGGGAACTATGGCTACACCTTC
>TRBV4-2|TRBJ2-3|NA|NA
CASSHREDSRRTDTQYF
TGTGCCAGCAGCCACCGAGAGGACAGTAGGAGGACAGATACGCAGTATTTT
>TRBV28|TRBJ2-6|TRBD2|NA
CASSVLAGGSGANVLTF
TGTGCCAGCAGCGTCTTAGCGGGAGGTTCTGGGGCCAACGTCCTGACTTTC
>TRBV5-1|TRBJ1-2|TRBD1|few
CASSPEGTGRVSYGYTF
TGCGCCAGCAGCCCGGAGGGGACAGGAAGAGTTTCCTATGGCTACACCTTC
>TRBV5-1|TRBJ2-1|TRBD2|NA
CASSPGLADYNEQFF
TGCGCCAGCAGCCCTGGACTAGCGGACTACAATGAGCAGTTCTTC
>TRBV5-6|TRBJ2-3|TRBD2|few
CASSLGLAATDTQYF
TGTGCCAGCAGCTTAGGACTAGCGGCCACAGATACGCAGTATTTT
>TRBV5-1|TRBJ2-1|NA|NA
CASSLDPGNEQFF
TGCGCCAGCAGCTTGGATCCCGGCAATGAGCAGTTCTTC
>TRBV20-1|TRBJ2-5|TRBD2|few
CSEQRGQETQYF
TGCAGTGAACAGCGGGGACAAGAGACCCAGTACTTC
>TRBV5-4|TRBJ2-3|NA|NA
CASSLQRSTDTQYF
TGTGCCAGCAGCTTACAGCGGAGCACAGATACGCAGTATTTT
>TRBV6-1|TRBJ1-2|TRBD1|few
CASGGTGSNYGYTF
TGTGCCAGCGGAGGGACAGGGTCAAACTATGGCTACACCTTC
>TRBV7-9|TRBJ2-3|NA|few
CASSLGEFTDTQYF
TGTGCCAGCAGCTTGGGCGAGTTCACAGATACGCAGTATTTT
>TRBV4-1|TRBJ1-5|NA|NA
CASSQEGAGQDNQPQHF
TGCGCCAGCAGCCAAGAAGGAGCAGGGCAAGACAATCAGCCCCAGCATTTT
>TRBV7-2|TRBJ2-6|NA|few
CASSLKSGANVLTF
TGTGCCAGCAGCTTAAAGTCTGGGGCCAACGTCCTGACTTTC
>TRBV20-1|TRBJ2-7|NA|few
CSAPGTRDEQYF
TGCAGTGCGCCCGGGACGCGGGACGAGCAGTACTTC
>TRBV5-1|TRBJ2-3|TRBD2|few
CASKTTSGVTDTQYF
TGCGCCAGCAAGACGACTAGCGGGGTCACAGATACGCAGTATTTT
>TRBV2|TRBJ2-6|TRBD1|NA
CASSGAARGLWSGANVLTF
TGTGCCAGCAGTGGGGCGGCCAGGGGGCTTTGGTCTGGGGCCAACGTCCTGACTTTC
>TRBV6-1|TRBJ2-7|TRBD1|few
CASTRDRVHEQYF
TGTGCCAGCACGAGGGACAGGGTCCACGAGCAGTACTTC
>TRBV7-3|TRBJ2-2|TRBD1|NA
CASRPGGLSTGELFF
TGTGCCAGCAGGCCAGGGGGCTTGAGCACCGGGGAGCTGTTTTTT